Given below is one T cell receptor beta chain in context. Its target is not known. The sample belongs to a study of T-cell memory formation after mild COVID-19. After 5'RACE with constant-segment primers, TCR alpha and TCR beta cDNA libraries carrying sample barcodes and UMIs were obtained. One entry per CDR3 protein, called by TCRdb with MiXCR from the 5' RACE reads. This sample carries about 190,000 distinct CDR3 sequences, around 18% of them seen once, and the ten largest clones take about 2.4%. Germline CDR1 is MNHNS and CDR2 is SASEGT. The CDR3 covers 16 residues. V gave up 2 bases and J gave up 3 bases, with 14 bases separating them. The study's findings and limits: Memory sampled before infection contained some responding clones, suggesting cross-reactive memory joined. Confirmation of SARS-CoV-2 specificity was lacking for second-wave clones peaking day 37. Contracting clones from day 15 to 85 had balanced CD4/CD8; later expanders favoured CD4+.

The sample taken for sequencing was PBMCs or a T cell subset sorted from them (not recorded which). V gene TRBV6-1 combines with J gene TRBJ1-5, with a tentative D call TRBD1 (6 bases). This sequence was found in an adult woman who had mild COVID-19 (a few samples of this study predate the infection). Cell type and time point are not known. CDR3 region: CASSETMGAHNQPQHF. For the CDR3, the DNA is TGTGCCAGCAGTGAAACCATGGGGGCCCACAATCAGCCCCAGCATTTT.